The 9 T cell receptor beta chains below all came from one sample that was sequenced in a study of T cell repertoires in cytomegalovirus infection. Via MiXCR, TCRdb re-called the reads, giving one row per CDR3 protein. Counted here are around 800,000 distinct CDR3 sequences, approximately 30% occurring once; the ten biggest clones make up around 11%. Their recognized antigens are unknown. The specimen comprised cultured CD8+ T cells from PBMCs, sampled from culture after CMV antigen stimulation. These receptor sequences come from a human donor in good health (CMV status not recorded). Some clones in this sample may be carry-over from other donors' samples.

This clonotype appeared a few times. The gene calls are TRBV2 and TRBJ1-1; the D is unclear. This CDR3 has 12 residues. Trimming shortened V by 2 bases and J by 3 bases, and 4 bases separated the two germline ends. Germline V CDR1 and CDR2: SNHLY, FYNNEI. The CDR3 reads CASSEQDTEAFF. DNA for the CDR3: TGTGCCAGCAGTGAACAGGACACTGAAGCTTTCTTT.

This clonotype appeared a few times. The genes are TRBV7-9 and TRBJ2-3, with 11 bases fitting TRBD1. The CDR3 has 16 amino acids. V lost 5 bases to trimming and J lost 3 bases; unmatched junction nucleotides: 7. Per germline, CDR1 SEHNR and CDR2 FQNEAQ (reference sequence). The CDR3 reads CASSPFGQGATDTQYF. CDR3 DNA: TGTGCCAGCAGCCCCTTCGGACAGGGGGCAACAGATACGCAGTATTTT.

This clonotype was detected only a few times. The rearrangement uses TRBV7-9 and TRBJ1-5; no firm D call. This CDR3 has 14 amino acids. From germline, CDR1 is SEHNR and CDR2 FQNEAQ (reference sequence). The ends were cut back, 1 base at V and 4 bases at J, with 8 bases in the middle. The CDR3 spells CASSLEYGNQPQHF. The CDR3 DNA follows: TGTGCCAGCAGCTTAGAATACGGGAATCAGCCCCAGCATTTT.

The rearrangement links TRBV7-6 to TRBJ2-3; D is uncertain. From germline, CDR1 is SGHVS and CDR2 FNYEAQ. This CDR3 has 14 residues. The ends were cut back, 5 bases at V and 9 bases at J, with 18 bases in the middle. Written as DNA, the CDR3 is TGTGCCAGCAGCCTGACTGGACCCCTTCAAACGCAGTATTTT. Amino acids: CASSLTGPLQTQYF.

This clonotype appeared a few times. The rearrangement links TRBV5-4 to TRBJ2-1; tentatively, D is TRBD1 (5 bases). The V end was cut by 4 bases, the J end by 3 bases, with 17 bases between. Germline CDR1 is SGHNT and CDR2 is YYREEE (reference sequence). This CDR3 has 16 residues. This CDR3 reads CASSGAKDGYYNEQFF. CDR3 DNA: TGTGCCAGCAGCGGGGCAAAGGACGGCTACTACAATGAGCAGTTCTTC. The full variable domain, rest sourced from reference TRBV5-4 and TRBJ2-1, is ETGVTQSPTHLIKTRGQQVTLRCSSQSGHNTVSWYQQALGQGPQFIFQYYREEENGRGNFPPRFSGLQFPNYSSELNVNALELDDSALYLCASSGAKDGYYNEQFFGPGTRLTVL.

The V gene is TRBV7-9, the J gene TRBJ2-1; tentatively, D is TRBD1 (5 bases). The length of the CDR3 is 15 residues. With 6 bases removed from V and 7 bases from J, the gap between germline ends came to 19 bases. Germline V CDR1 and CDR2: SEHNR, FQNEAQ (reference sequence). For the CDR3, the DNA is TGTGCCAGCAGTCTACCTGACAGCCCAAAAAATGAGCAGTTCTTC. Residues: CASSLPDSPKNEQFF.

The chain uses TRBV7-6 and TRBJ1-2, with a tentative D call TRBD1 (6 bases). The CDR3 sequence is 16 residues long. Per germline, CDR1 SGHVS and CDR2 FNYEAQ. Trimming pared 5 bases from V and 4 bases from J, leaving 20 bases between. In nucleotides, the CDR3 is TGTGCCAGCAGCCCCGTCGTGGGGGCTAACGTCTATGGCTACACCTTC. Translation gives CASSPVVGANVYGYTF.

The chain uses TRBV12-3 or TRBV12-4 and TRBJ2-3; a weak D match, TRBD1 (6 bases). Trimming left V 3 bases short and J 7 bases short, with 20 bases between. The CDR3 is made up of 16 amino acids. The CDR3 sequence is CASSFPPRGAYHTQYF. CDR3 in DNA: TGTGCCAGCAGTTTTCCCCCCAGGGGCGCTTACCATACGCAGTATTTT.

The chain combines TRBV27 with TRBJ2-7; D gene uncertain. This CDR3 has 16 residues. Germline CDR1 reads MNHEY; CDR2 reads SMNVEV (reference sequence). The germline V and J ends were trimmed by 6 bases and 0 bases, with 18 bases remaining between them. For the CDR3, the DNA is TGTGCCAGCAGCCTCGTGAAGGGCTTCGGCTCCTACGAGCAGTACTTC. This sequence encodes CASSLVKGFGSYEQYF.